The clone carrying this TCR beta chain was seen a handful of times. Trimming at V came to 5 bases and at J to 6 bases, leaving 13 bases not matched to a gene. This CDR3 comprises 17 residues. The sample is drawn from a study of T cells after yellow fever vaccination. TCRdb analysed the 5' RACE reads with MiXCR anew, one entry per CDR3 protein. The data show around 350,000 distinct CDR3 sequences, with 9.5% to 13% seen just once and more than 15% held by the top ten. The chain employs TRBV12-3 or TRBV12-4 and TRBJ1-6, with TRBD1 identical over 7 bases. The sequenced sample was PBMCs, obtained on the day of the first yellow fever vaccination. This clonotype originated in a man aged 18 to 30 who received the YFV17D yellow fever vaccine. The DNA for the CDR3 is TGTGCCAGCAGTGTCCTCCTCGGGACAGCTACTAATTCACCCCTCCACTTT. Encoded protein: CASSVLLGTATNSPLHF.